A single sample is the source of the 26 T cell receptor beta chains below, sequenced in a study of cytomegalovirus exposure and HLA in healthy donors. PCR amplification relied on 60 Vbeta primers (plus 13 Jbeta primers). The protocol was immunoSEQ multiplex PCR, while the TCRdb copy is restricted to in-frame clones and leaves out a portion. This sample has 120,000 to 150,000 clones, with around three quarters found just once. What was sequenced was PBMCs. The receptors were sampled from a man aged 40-49 years in good health and CMV-seronegative.

V usage is TRBV11-2 and J usage is TRBJ1-2; D call uncertain. V gave up 1 base and J gave up 1 base, with 7 bases separating them. Germline loops: CDR1 SGHAT, CDR2 FQNNGV. The CDR3 is 14 residues long. CDR3 DNA: TGTGCCAGCAGCTTAGTGGCAGATAACTATGGCTACACCTTC. Protein sequence: CASSLVADNYGYTF.

The chain carries TRBV18 and TRBJ1-4; TRBD1 agrees at 8 bases. The V gene end was trimmed by 5 bases and the J gene end by 5 bases; junction bases not matched to a gene: 4. This CDR3 spans 14 amino acids. Germline CDR1 KGHSH, CDR2 LQKENI. CDR3 nucleotides: TGTGCCAGCTCATCGACAGGGGAGAATGAAAAACTGTTTTTT. This sequence encodes CASSSTGENEKLFF.

The gene calls are TRBV7-8 and TRBJ1-5; D is unclear. Germline lookup yields CDR1 SGHVS and CDR2 FQNEAQ. The V end was cut by 1 base, the J end by 13 bases, with 32 bases between. The CDR3 sequence is 19 residues long. The CDR3 region is CASSLGRGRLGSTREVQHF. CDR3 coding DNA: TGTGCCAGCAGCTTAGGTCGGGGTCGCCTCGGGAGCACTCGGGAGGTACAGCATTTT. Complete variable domain (other parts from reference TRBV7-8 and TRBJ1-5): GAGVSQSPRYKVAKRGQDVALRCDPISGHVSLFWYQQALGQGPEFLTYFQNEAQLDKSGLPSDRFFAERPEGSVSTLKIQRTQQEDSAVYLCASSLGRGRLGSTREVQHFGDGTRLSIL.

The J gene is TRBJ2-3, the V gene TRBV7-3; 13 nucleotides line up with TRBD2. Germline CDR1 is SGHTA and CDR2 is FQGTGA. The CDR3 totals 16 residues. The junction had 3 bases not matched to a gene; V was cut back by 5 bases and J by 1 base. CDR3 nucleotides: TGTGCCAGCAGCCCAGGACTAGCGGGGGGCACAGATACGCAGTATTTT. Protein sequence: CASSPGLAGGTDTQYF.

The V gene is TRBV7-9, the J gene TRBJ1-4; 10 positions match TRBD1. There are 14 residues in the CDR3. J lost 5 bases, V lost 3 bases, and 0 bases had no gene match. CDR1 and CDR2 from the germline V gene are SEHNR and FQNEAQ (reference sequence). CDR3 DNA sequence: TGTGCCAGCAGCTTGACAGGGGGCAATGAAAAACTGTTTTTT. It encodes CASSLTGGNEKLFF.

The rearrangement links TRBV7-9 to TRBJ1-2; D may be TRBD1 (5 bases). The germline CDR1 and CDR2 sequences are SEHNR and FQNEAQ (reference sequence). CDR3 size: 12 residues. CDR3 residues: CSTSLGGSGYTF. CDR3 in DNA: TGTTCCACCTCCCTGGGGGGGTCAGGCTACACCTTC.

This chain joins TRBV19 and TRBJ1-1, with 9 bases matching TRBD1. The CDR3 loop spans 15 amino acids. V lost 3 bases, J lost 6 bases, and 8 bases stayed unmatched. CDR1 is LNHDA and CDR2 is SQIVND in the germline V gene (reference sequence). The CDR3, as DNA: TGTGCCAGTAGTATTGGACAGGGGTTTTTATCTGAAGCTTTCTTT. Protein product: CASSIGQGFLSEAFF.

The chain employs TRBV9 and TRBJ2-5; 8 bases align to TRBD1. CDR3 length: 15 residues. V shed 3 bases, J shed 5 bases, and the junction held 9 bases outside the gene matches. CDR1 is SGDLS, CDR2 YYNGEE, per germline. Here the CDR3 DNA reads TGTGCCAGCAGCGCATTCCAGGGGGCAGGGGAGACCCAGTACTTC. It translates to CASSAFQGAGETQYF.

This clone came up a few times. The sample holds other DNA sequences that translate to the same CDR3. V usage is TRBV5-4 and J usage is TRBJ1-2; D not resolved. The CDR3 length is 13 residues. V lost 4 bases to trimming and J lost 4 bases, with 11 bases between them. The germline CDR1 and CDR2 sequences are SGHNT and YYREEE (reference sequence). CDR3 nucleotide sequence: TGTGCCAGCAGCCTAGGTGGAAGCTATGGCTACACCTTC. This translates into CASSLGGSYGYTF.

The sample holds a few counts of this clone. The sample contains more than one DNA sequence encoding this CDR3. The DNA of the CDR3 is TGTGCCAGCAGCTTAGCGGGACTCTACAATGAGCAGTTCTTC. It specifies CASSLAGLYNEQFF. V is TRBV13 and J is TRBJ2-1, with a tentative D call TRBD2 (6 bases). Germline V gene sequence: CDR1 PRHDT, CDR2 FYEKMQ (reference sequence). Trimming stripped 1 base from V and 3 bases from J, with 7 bases between. CDR3 length equals 14 residues.

The gene calls are TRBV5-1 and TRBJ2-2, with a tentative D call TRBD1 (5 bases). Trimming cost V 0 bases and J 3 bases, with 15 bases left between them. From germline, CDR1 is SGHRS and CDR2 YFSETQ. The CDR3 totals 17 residues. In nucleotides, the CDR3 is TGCGCCAGCAGCTTGGATGGGGCAGCTCCGTACACCGGGGAGCTGTTTTTT. Its translation: CASSLDGAAPYTGELFF.

A single count supports this clone. The chain employs TRBV5-4 and TRBJ2-3, with 7 nucleotides matching TRBD2. The CDR3 sequence is 16 residues long. The ends lost 3 bases at V and 4 bases at J; junction bases unmatched: 11. Germline V gene sequence: CDR1 SGHNT, CDR2 YYREEE (reference sequence). CDR3 region: CASSSGGSRSADTQYF. The CDR3 DNA follows: TGTGCCAGCAGCTCGGGCGGGAGCAGGTCGGCAGATACGCAGTATTTT.

The chain carries TRBV27 and TRBJ1-2; D possibly corresponds to TRBD1 (6 bases). Between the trimmed V and J ends, which lost 2 bases and 8 bases, there was a span of 33 bases. This CDR3 has 20 residues. From germline, CDR1 is MNHEY and CDR2 SMNVEV (reference sequence). CDR3 sequence (DNA): TGTGCCAGCAGTTTACGGGGAACCCCCTATCACAGGGAAGGGCCTGGGGGCTACACCTTC. Translation: CASSLRGTPYHREGPGGYTF.

The chain links TRBV7-9 to TRBJ1-2, with unresolved D. This CDR3 region has 14 residues. The germline CDR1 and CDR2 sequences are SEHNR and FQNEAQ (reference sequence). The germline V and J ends were trimmed by 5 bases and 4 bases, with 14 bases remaining between them. The CDR3 spells CASSKTESPYGYTF. CDR3 sequence (DNA): TGTGCCAGCAGCAAGACTGAATCCCCCTATGGCTACACCTTC.

This sequence joins TRBV5-1 and TRBJ1-1; TRBD1 agrees at 7 bases. Germline loops: CDR1 SGHRS, CDR2 YFSETQ. CDR3 length equals 15 residues. With 0 bases clipped from V and 4 bases from J, the junction kept 6 bases outside the gene matches. Written as DNA, the CDR3 is TGCGCCAGCAGCTTGGCCGACAGGGAAGTCACTGAAGCTTTCTTT. Its protein is CASSLADREVTEAFF.

The chain uses TRBV9 and TRBJ2-7, with a possible D match to TRBD1 (6 bases). Germline loops: CDR1 SGDLS, CDR2 YYNGEE. V dropped 0 bases and J dropped 7 bases, with 17 bases sitting between them. CDR3 length: 15 residues. DNA for the CDR3: TGTGCCAGCAGCGTAGCTTGGCGGGCAGGGGATGAGCAGTACTTC. It codes for CASSVAWRAGDEQYF.

The chain recombines TRBV4-3 with TRBJ1-1, with a tentative D call TRBD1 (6 bases). The CDR3 has 15 residues. The V gene's germline CDR1 is LGHNA and CDR2 YSLEER. Trimming removed 0 bases from V and 1 base from J, with 9 bases in between. The CDR3 nucleotides are TGCGCCAGCAGCCAAGATGGCAGGGGGAACACTGAAGCTTTCTTT. It yields the protein CASSQDGRGNTEAFF.

CDR3 in amino acids: CASSDGTGYHHEQYF. The CDR3 DNA is TGTGCCAGCAGTGATGGGACAGGATATCACCACGAGCAGTACTTC. This chain links TRBV2 with TRBJ2-5; 8 bases agree with TRBD1. Judging by the DNA end, TRBJ2-7 fits better; the J call may be wrong. Germline values: CDR1 SNHLY, CDR2 FYNNEI. CDR3 size: 15 residues.

The chain employs TRBV21-1 and TRBJ1-6. TRBV21-1 is a listed pseudogene. This CDR3 has 12 amino acids. The CDR3 DNA sequence: TGTGCCAGCAGTCCTGATAATTCACCCCTCCACTTT. Translating gives CASSPDNSPLHF.

CDR3: CASSVDGESSPLHF. The CDR3 DNA reads as TGTGCCAGCAGCGTTGACGGGGAATCCTCACCCCTCCACTTT. V and J are TRBV4-2 and TRBJ1-6; no definite D call. V shed 5 bases and J shed 10 bases, with 15 bases lying between them. The CDR3 runs to 14 residues. In germline, CDR1 is LGHNA, CDR2 YNFKEQ.

The J gene is TRBJ1-4, the V gene TRBV27; 12 positions agree with TRBD1. Germline V lookup: CDR1 MNHEY, CDR2 SMNVEV (reference sequence). The CDR3 covers 16 residues. V lost 4 bases and J lost 4; bases outside the gene matches: 4. The CDR3 DNA reads TGTGCCAGCAGTTGGGACAGGGGGCGCGGTAATGAAAAACTGTTTTTT. This gives the protein CASSWDRGRGNEKLFF.

This sequence joins TRBV11-2 and TRBJ1-1, with D possibly matching TRBD1 (6 bases). V gave up 4 bases and J gave up 0 bases, with 18 bases separating them. CDR1 is SGHAT, CDR2 FQNNGV, per germline. The CDR3 spans 17 residues. CDR3 in amino acids: CASSSGTPRYMNTEAFF. CDR3 DNA: TGTGCCAGCAGCTCTGGGACACCTAGATACATGAACACTGAAGCTTTCTTT.

V gene TRBV7-9 combines with J gene TRBJ2-5; maybe TRBD2 (5 bases). The CDR3 loop spans 14 amino acids. Per germline, CDR1 SEHNR and CDR2 FQNEAQ (reference sequence). V was trimmed by 7 bases and J by 1 base, leaving 13 bases between them. CDR3 amino acids: CASTNRGSQETQYF. CDR3 coding DNA: TGTGCCAGCACCAACCGCGGGTCCCAAGAGACCCAGTACTTC.

This clone was observed a handful of times. V gene TRBV2 combines with J gene TRBJ2-2; D unresolved. CDR1 and CDR2 (germline): SNHLY, FYNNEI. Trimming took 5 bases from V and 2 from J, leaving 9 bases between them. This CDR3 is 14 amino acids long. The DNA of the CDR3 is TGTGCCAGCAGTTTGCAGATAAACACCGGGGAGCTGTTTTTT. The encoded protein is CASSLQINTGELFF.

The V gene is TRBV5-5, the J gene TRBJ1-5, with D unclear. The germline CDR1 and CDR2 sequences are SGHKS and YYEKEE (reference sequence). The CDR3 runs to 14 residues. V shed 1 base and J shed 5 bases, with 10 bases lying between them. The CDR3: CASSLTRGHQPQHF. For the CDR3, the DNA is TGTGCCAGCAGCTTGACGAGAGGGCATCAGCCCCAGCATTTT.

This chain connects TRBV7-6 to TRBJ2-7; TRBD2 is a possible D gene (6 bases). This CDR3 has 14 amino acids. Per germline, CDR1 SGHVS and CDR2 FNYEAQ. V was clipped by 5 bases and J by 3 bases, with 14 bases between them. In nucleotides, the CDR3 is TGTGCCAGCAGCCGAGAGGGACTCCACTACGAGCAGTACTTC. Residues: CASSREGLHYEQYF.